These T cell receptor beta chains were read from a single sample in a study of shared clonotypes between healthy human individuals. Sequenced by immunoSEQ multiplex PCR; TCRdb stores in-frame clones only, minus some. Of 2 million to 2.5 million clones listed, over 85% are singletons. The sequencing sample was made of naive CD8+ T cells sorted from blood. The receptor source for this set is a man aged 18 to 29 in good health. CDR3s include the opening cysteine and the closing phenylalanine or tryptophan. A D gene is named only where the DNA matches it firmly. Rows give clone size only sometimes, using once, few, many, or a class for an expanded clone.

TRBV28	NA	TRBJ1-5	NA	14	TGTGCCAGCAGCCCACTGTTGGGGGATCAGCCCCAGCATTTT	CASSPLLGDQPQHF
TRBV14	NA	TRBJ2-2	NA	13	TGTGCCAGCAGCCACTGGGGGAACGGGGAGCTGTTTTTT	CASSHWGNGELFF
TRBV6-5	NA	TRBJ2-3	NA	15	TGTGCCAGCAGCAGTCTAGCTCGTCGCACAGATACGCAGTATTTT	CASSSLARRTDTQYF
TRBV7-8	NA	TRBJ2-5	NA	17	TGTGCCAGCAGCTTAGACGGTCGCGAGAATTTCCTCGAGACCCAGTACTTC	CASSLDGRENFLETQYF
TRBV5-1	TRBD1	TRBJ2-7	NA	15	TGCGCCAGCAGCCCGCGGACAGGAGGCTCCTACGAGCAGTACTTC	CASSPRTGGSYEQYF
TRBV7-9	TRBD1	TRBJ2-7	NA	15	TGTGCCAGCAGCCTACCGGGACAGAGCTCCTACGAGCAGTACTTC	CASSLPGQSSYEQYF
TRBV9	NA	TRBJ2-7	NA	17	TGTGCCAGCAGCGTAGAGCCCCAGGACGGAGGTTCCTACGAGCAGTACTTC	CASSVEPQDGGSYEQYF
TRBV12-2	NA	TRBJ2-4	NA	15	TGTGCAAGTCGCTTTCAGGGGGCGCGTTGGTTCATTCAGTACTTC	CASRFQGARWFIQYF
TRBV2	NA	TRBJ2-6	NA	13	TGTGCCAGCAGCGAAAACCCCTGGGACGTCCTGACTTTC	CASSENPWDVLTF
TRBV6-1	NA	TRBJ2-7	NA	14	TGTGCCAGCAGTGACAGAACAGATGTCTACGAGCAGTACTTC	CASSDRTDVYEQYF
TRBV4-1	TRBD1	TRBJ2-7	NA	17	TGCGCCAGCAGCCAAGTAGTCGGGGCACAGGGGGCCTACGAGCAGTACTTC	CASSQVVGAQGAYEQYF
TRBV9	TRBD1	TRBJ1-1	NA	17	TGTGCCAGCAGCCATGGACAGGAGATACTTTTGAACACTGAAGCTTTCTTT	CASSHGQEILLNTEAFF
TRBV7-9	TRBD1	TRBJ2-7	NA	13	TGTGCCAGCAGCGGTACAGGGGAAAACGAGCAGTACTTC	CASSGTGENEQYF
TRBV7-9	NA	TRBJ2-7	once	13	TGTGCCAGCAGCCCCCCCGGGACGACTGAGCAGTACTTC	CASSPPGTTEQYF
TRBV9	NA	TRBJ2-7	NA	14	TGTGCCAGCAGCGTAGCGGGAGTAGCCTACGAGCAGTACTTC	CASSVAGVAYEQYF
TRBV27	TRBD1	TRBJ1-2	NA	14	TGTGCCAGCAGTTCCACCGGGACAGGGGTTGGCTACACCTTC	CASSSTGTGVGYTF
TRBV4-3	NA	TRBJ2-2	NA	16	TGCGCCAGCAGCCAAGTACCCGCAGGAAGCCCCGGGGAGCTGTTTTTT	CASSQVPAGSPGELFF
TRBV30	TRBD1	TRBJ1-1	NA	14	TGTGCCTGGAGTGTACAGGGGGCGGCCACTGAAGCTTTCTTT	CAWSVQGAATEAFF
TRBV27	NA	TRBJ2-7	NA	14	TGTGCCAGCAGTACGGGGTCTTTGGGCGTGGAGCAGTACTTC	CASSTGSLGVEQYF
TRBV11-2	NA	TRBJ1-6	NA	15	TGTGCCAGCAGCTTAGTAGCCAGGTTAAATTCACCCCTCCACTTT	CASSLVARLNSPLHF
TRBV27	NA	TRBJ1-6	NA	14	TGTGCCAGCAGTTTCTCCGGCGGGGATTCACCCCTCCACTTT	CASSFSGGDSPLHF
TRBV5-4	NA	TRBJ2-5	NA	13	TGTGCCAGCAGCTTGGCTTTACAAGAGACCCAGTACTTC	CASSLALQETQYF
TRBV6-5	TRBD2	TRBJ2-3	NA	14	TGTGCCAGCAGTCGGACTAGCCCCACAGATACGCAGTATTTT	CASSRTSPTDTQYF
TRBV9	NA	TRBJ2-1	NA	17	TGTGCCAGCAGCGCAGAAGATTGGGGGGTGGCATTAAATGAGCAGTTCTTC	CASSAEDWGVALNEQFF
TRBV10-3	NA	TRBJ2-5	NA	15	TGTGCCATCAGTGACCCTCGACGGGGCGACGAGACCCAGTACTTC	CAISDPRRGDETQYF
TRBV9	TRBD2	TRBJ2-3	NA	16	TGTGCCAGCAGCGTAGAGGGACTACCGACCACAGATACGCAGTATTTT	CASSVEGLPTTDTQYF
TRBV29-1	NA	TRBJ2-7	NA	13	TGCAGCGCACAGACAGATCTTCACTACGAGCAGTACTTC	CSAQTDLHYEQYF
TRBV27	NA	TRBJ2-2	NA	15	TGTGCCAGCAGTTTAATGCAGACCGGGGGCGGGGAGCTGTTTTTT	CASSLMQTGGGELFF
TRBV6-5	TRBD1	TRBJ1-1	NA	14	TGTGCCAGCAGTTACTCCCAGGGGGCGTTTGAAGCTTTCTTT	CASSYSQGAFEAFF
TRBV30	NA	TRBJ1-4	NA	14	TGTGCCTGGAGTTTGGGAGAGACTAATGAAAAACTGTTTTTT	CAWSLGETNEKLFF
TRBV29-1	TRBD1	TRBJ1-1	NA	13	TGCAGCGTTGAAGGCAGGGGGCAACCTGAAGCTTTCTTT	CSVEGRGQPEAFF
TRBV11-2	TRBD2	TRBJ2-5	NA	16	TGTGCCAGCAGCACCTGGACTAGCGGGGGACAAGAGACCCAGTACTTC	CASSTWTSGGQETQYF
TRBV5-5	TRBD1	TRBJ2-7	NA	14	TGTGCCAGCAGCTGGGACAGGGGCTCCTACGAGCAGTACTTC	CASSWDRGSYEQYF
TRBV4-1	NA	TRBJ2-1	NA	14	TGCGCCAGCAGTCCGAACTTACAGGTTAATGAGCAGTTCTTC	CASSPNLQVNEQFF
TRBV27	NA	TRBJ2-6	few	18	TGTGCCAGCAGTTTCCAACGCCGAGATGGCTCTGGGGCCAACGTCCTGACTTTC	CASSFQRRDGSGANVLTF
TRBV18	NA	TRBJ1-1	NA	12	TGTGCCAGCTCACCTGCGGGTTCTGAAGCTTTCTTT	CASSPAGSEAFF
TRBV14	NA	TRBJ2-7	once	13	TGTGCCAGCAGCTTTCGTGCGGACTACGAGCAGTACTTC	CASSFRADYEQYF
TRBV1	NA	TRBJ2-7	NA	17	TGCACCAGCAGCCTCGGGCATAGCGCAGTTATTTCGGGCGAGCAGTACTTC	CTSSLGHSAVISGEQYF
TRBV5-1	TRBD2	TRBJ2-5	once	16	TGCGCCAGCAGCGGACCGGGACTAGCGGGGGAAGAGACCCAGTACTTC	CASSGPGLAGEETQYF
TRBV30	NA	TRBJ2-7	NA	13	TGTGCCTGGAGTGTAAGTCAGCTTAGCGAGCAGTACTTC	CAWSVSQLSEQYF
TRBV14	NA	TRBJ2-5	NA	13	TGTGCCAGCAGCCGATGGACTGAAGACACCCAGTACTTC	CASSRWTEDTQYF
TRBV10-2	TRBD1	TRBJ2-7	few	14	TGCGCCAGCAGTGAGTCGGGGACAGGGTACGAGCAGTACTTC	CASSESGTGYEQYF
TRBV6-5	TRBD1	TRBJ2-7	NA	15	TGTGCCAGCAGTTACACCCAGGGGGCGCTGAGCGAGCAGTACTTC	CASSYTQGALSEQYF
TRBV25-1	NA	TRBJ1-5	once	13	TGTGCCAGCAGTGAAGTAGGGTGGAGCCCCCAGCATTTT	CASSEVGWSPQHF
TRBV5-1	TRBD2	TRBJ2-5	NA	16	TGCGCCAGCAGCTGGGATAGCGGGGGGATCCAAGAGACCCAGTACTTC	CASSWDSGGIQETQYF
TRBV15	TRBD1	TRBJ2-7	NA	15	TGTGCCACCAGCAGAGTCAGGACAGGGATCTACGAGCAGTACTTC	CATSRVRTGIYEQYF
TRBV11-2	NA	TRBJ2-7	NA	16	TGTGCCAGCAGCTTAGGTAGGCACGGGGTTGAATACGAGCAGTACTTC	CASSLGRHGVEYEQYF
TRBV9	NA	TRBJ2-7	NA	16	TGTGCCAGCAGCGTAGGCGTAGGACCCCCAACCTACGAGCAGTACTTC	CASSVGVGPPTYEQYF
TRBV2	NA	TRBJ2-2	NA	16	TGTGCCAGTGCCATTACTAGGCCTCCTGGTCCCGGGGAGCTGTTTTTT	CASAITRPPGPGELFF
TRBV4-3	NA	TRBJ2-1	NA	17	TGCGCCAGCAGCCAAGGAAATCAGGAGCGCCCCTACAATGAGCAGTTCTTC	CASSQGNQERPYNEQFF
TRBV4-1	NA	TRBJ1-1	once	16	TGCGCCAGCAGCCAAGAGGGCGGACGTATGAACACTGAAGCTTTCTTT	CASSQEGGRMNTEAFF
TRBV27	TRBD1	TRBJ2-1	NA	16	TGTGCCAGCAGGTCCCAAGGGACAGGGGCCTACAATGAGCAGTTCTTC	CASRSQGTGAYNEQFF
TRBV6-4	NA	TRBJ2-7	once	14	TGTGCCAGCACTGATAGGTGTATGTCCTACGAGCAGTACTTC	CASTDRCMSYEQYF